This T cell receptor (beta chain) was observed in a study of vaccination effects on CD4 cells after COVID-19. Study-level points and caveats: In the late period after vaccination, infection- and vaccine-induced clones contracted markedly.

The table came from immunoSEQ multiplex PCR; TCRdb's copy has only in-frame clones and leaves some out. This table holds fewer than 55,000 clones, roughly three quarters found once. Remarks on this clone: The antigen is unknown.

ViraFEST assay sequencing came after antigen-specific CD4+ T cells were expanded with viral peptide pools. Subsequent to a culture period of around eleven days, CD4+ T cells were isolated. In the vaccine recipients, nucleocapsid antibodies were negative and there was no prior SARS-CoV-2 infection. Cultures of over 1.5 million PBMC per well contained approximately 10 IU/ml IL-2 plus 10 ug/ml peptides. Fresh IL-2-containing medium replaced half the medium on days 3 and 7. Germline V lookup: CDR1 SGHRS, CDR2 YFSETQ. V dropped 1 base and J dropped 7; count of bases not matched to a gene: 7. The CDR3 totals 15 residues.

The chain joins TRBV5-1 to TRBJ1-5, with 8 bases identical to TRBD1. The receptor's source is a human donor who received a COVID-19 vaccine. The sample consisted of CD4+ T cells from PBMCs cultured with HCoV-OC43 spike peptides, taken before COVID-19 vaccination. Subset given: HCoV-OC43 spike overlapping peptide pool stimulation. In DNA form, the CDR3 reads TGCGCCAGCAGCTTGTCGACAGGGGTAGGACAGCCCCAGCATTTT. Translation gives CASSLSTGVGQPQHF.